These 3 T cell receptor beta chains came from one sample sequenced in a study of somatic mutations in cytotoxic T cells in rheumatoid arthritis. Assay used: immunoSEQ multiplex PCR; TCRdb lists only in-frame clones, some missing. The sample has about 17,000 clones, almost 85% seen once. Sequencing input: CD8+ T cells sorted from blood. These receptors all stem from an adult with rheumatoid arthritis.

The chain couples TRBV9 to TRBJ2-1; perhaps TRBD2 as D (5 bases). There are 14 residues in the CDR3. Germline CDR1 and CDR2: SGDLS and YYNGEE. Trimming removed 0 bases at V and 4 bases at J, with 8 bases between. CDR3: CASSVAGEYNEQFF. The CDR3 DNA follows: TGTGCCAGCAGCGTAGCCGGGGAATACAATGAGCAGTTCTTC.

This clone was picked up a small number of times. V usage is TRBV5-4 and J usage is TRBJ1-2; weak D call: TRBD1 (6 bases). The ends were cut back, 2 bases at V and 4 bases at J, with 12 bases in the middle. The germline CDR1 and CDR2 sequences are SGHNT and YYREEE (reference sequence). This CDR3 is 14 amino acids long. The CDR3 reads CASSFRGGGYGYTF. The CDR3, as DNA: TGTGCCAGCAGCTTTCGAGGGGGAGGCTATGGCTACACCTTC.

This chain connects TRBV6-6 to TRBJ1-6; TRBD1 matches 7 bases. Germline CDR1 MNHNY, CDR2 SVGAGI (reference sequence). This CDR3 has 15 residues. Germline trimming cut 0 bases from V and 7 bases from J; bases unmatched to any gene: 3. The CDR3 bases are TGTGCCAGCAGTTACTCGTTACAGGGGAATTCACCCCTCCACTTT. This codes for CASSYSLQGNSPLHF.